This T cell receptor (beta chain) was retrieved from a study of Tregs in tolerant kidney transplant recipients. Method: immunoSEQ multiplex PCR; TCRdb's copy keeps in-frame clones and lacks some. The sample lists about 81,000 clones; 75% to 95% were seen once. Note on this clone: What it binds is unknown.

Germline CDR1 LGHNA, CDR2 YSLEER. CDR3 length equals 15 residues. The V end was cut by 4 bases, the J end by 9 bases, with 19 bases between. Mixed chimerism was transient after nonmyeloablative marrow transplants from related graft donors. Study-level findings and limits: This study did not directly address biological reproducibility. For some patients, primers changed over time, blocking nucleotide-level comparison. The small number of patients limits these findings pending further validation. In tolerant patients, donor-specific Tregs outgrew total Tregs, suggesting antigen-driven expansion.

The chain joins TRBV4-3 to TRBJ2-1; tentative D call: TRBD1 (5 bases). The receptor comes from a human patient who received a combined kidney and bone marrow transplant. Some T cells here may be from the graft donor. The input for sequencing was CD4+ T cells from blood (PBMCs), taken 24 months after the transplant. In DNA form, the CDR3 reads TGCGCCAGCAGCCGAAGGGGCCCAGTCTCGAGTGAGCAGTTCTTC. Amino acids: CASSRRGPVSSEQFF.